This passage covers 24 T cell receptor beta chains from one sample sequenced in a study of cytomegalovirus exposure and HLA in healthy donors. The study ran its PCR with 60 Vbeta and 13 Jbeta primers. Produced via immunoSEQ multiplex PCR; TCRdb's table is partial and in-frame only. The sample shows some 120,000 clones, around 78% of them seen only once. The specimen sequenced was PBMCs. The receptors here all came from a middle-aged woman in good health and CMV-seronegative.

This chain joins TRBV4-3 and TRBJ2-1; no definite D call. This CDR3 has 15 amino acids. Deletions cut 3 bases from V and 0 bases from J, with 9 bases between. The germline V gene encodes CDR1 LGHNA and CDR2 YSLEER. As DNA, the CDR3 is TGCGCCAGCAGCCAGGAGTCCAGCTCCTACAATGAGCAGTTCTTC. Translated: CASSQESSSYNEQFF.

This chain joins TRBV5-4 and TRBJ2-5; possible D gene TRBD2, 6 bases. Germline assignment: CDR1 SGHNT and CDR2 YYREEE (reference sequence). This CDR3 comprises 15 residues. V lost 4 bases, J lost 4 bases, and 17 bases lay in between. The CDR3 is CASSGGPTGGETQYF. CDR3 nucleotides: TGTGCCAGCAGCGGGGGACCCACCGGGGGAGAGACCCAGTACTTC. The variable domain in full, with the rest retrieved from reference TRBV5-4 and TRBJ2-5, is ETGVTQSPTHLIKTRGQQVTLRCSSQSGHNTVSWYQQALGQGPQFIFQYYREEENGRGNFPPRFSGLQFPNYSSELNVNALELDDSALYLCASSGGPTGGETQYFGPGTRLLVL.

This clone has a single count. The chain has TRBV6-1 and TRBJ1-4, with D maybe TRBD1 (5 bases). The CDR3 length is 16 residues. V lost 0 bases and J lost 6, with 14 bases in between. Per the germline V gene, CDR1 is MNHNS and CDR2 is SASEGT. The CDR3 DNA reads TGTGCCAGCAGTGAAGCTGGGGGGATTCGCGATGAAAAACTGTTTTTT. Its protein is CASSEAGGIRDEKLFF.

The chain links TRBV5-1 to TRBJ2-5; D is unresolved. Judging by the DNA end, TRBJ2-7 fits better; the J call may be wrong. Per germline, CDR1 SGHRS and CDR2 YFSETQ. There are 11 residues in the CDR3. The CDR3 DNA follows: TGCGCCAGCTCGGAAAACTACGAGCAGTACTTC. Amino acids: CASSENYEQYF.

The chain couples TRBV5-3 to TRBJ2-3; TRBD2 matches 8 bases. TRBV5-3 is recorded as an ORF, its role being uncertain. The trim removed 4 bases at V and 6 bases at J, leaving 10 bases unmatched. The CDR3 is made up of 15 amino acids. The CDR3 region is CARSSGKRESDTQYF. For the CDR3, the DNA is TGTGCCAGAAGCAGCGGGAAGCGGGAGAGCGATACGCAGTATTTT.

J is TRBJ1-2 and V is TRBV6-1; D is uncertain. The V and J ends lost 6 bases and 4 bases respectively, with 18 bases between them. Germline V gene sequence: CDR1 MNHNS, CDR2 SASEGT. The CDR3 is 15 residues long. The CDR3 sequence is CASSAGRTGGYGYTF. CDR3 DNA sequence: TGTGCCAGCAGCGCCGGGCGGACGGGAGGCTATGGCTACACCTTC.

This clone was picked up a small number of times. V gene TRBV15 combines with J gene TRBJ2-1; D is undetermined. The CDR3 has 14 amino acids. Between the trimmed V and J ends, which lost 4 bases and 7 bases, there was a span of 14 bases. Germline lookup yields CDR1 LNHNV and CDR2 YYDKDF (reference sequence). The CDR3 DNA is TGTGCCACCAGCACCCCTCGCGGCCGGAATGAGCAGTTCTTC. Translated: CATSTPRGRNEQFF.

The V gene is TRBV11-2, the J gene TRBJ1-2, with a weak D call TRBD1 (6 bases). CDR3 length: 13 residues. With 5 bases removed from V and 3 bases from J, the gap between germline ends came to 10 bases. Germline CDR1 SGHAT, CDR2 FQNNGV. CDR3 sequence: CASSQGQHYGYTF. In DNA form, the CDR3 reads TGTGCCAGCAGCCAAGGACAGCACTATGGCTACACCTTC.

The V gene is TRBV2, the J gene TRBJ2-7; 9 nucleotides align to TRBD1. This CDR3 contains 19 residues. Looked up from germline, CDR1 is SNHLY and CDR2 is FYNNEI. The V and J ends lost 3 bases and 2 bases, in that order; junction bases with no gene match: 17. The DNA of the CDR3 is TGTGCCAGCAGTGATATTTGGGACAGGGTATTTCCCACCCCCTACGAGCAGTACTTC. Protein: CASSDIWDRVFPTPYEQYF. The whole variable domain, remainder taken from reference TRBV2 and TRBJ2-7, is EPEVTQTPSHQVTQMGQEVILRCVPISNHLYFYWYRQILGQKVEFLVSFYNNEISEKSEIFDDQFSVERPDGSNFTLKIRSTKLEDSAMYFCASSDIWDRVFPTPYEQYFGPGTRLTVT.

J is TRBJ1-5 and V is TRBV21-1. TRBV21-1 is noted as a pseudogene. This CDR3 is 18 amino acids long. The CDR3 protein is CASSKDGRGSGSNQPQHF. CDR3 in DNA: TGTGCCAGCAGCAAAGATGGACGAGGGTCCGGTAGCAATCAGCCCCAGCATTTT.

V and J are TRBV11-3 and TRBJ1-5; 8 bases match TRBD1. J gave up 5 bases and V 4 bases, and 10 bases lay outside the gene matches. Germline V CDR1 and CDR2: SGHNT, YENEEA. This CDR3 is built from 16 residues. The chain's CDR3 is CASSSYPRGRDQPQHF. As DNA, the CDR3 is TGTGCCAGCAGCTCCTACCCCAGGGGGCGCGATCAGCCCCAGCATTTT.

This sequence joins TRBV27 and TRBJ2-3, with D maybe TRBD1 (5 bases). V was trimmed by 2 bases and J by 2 bases, leaving 11 bases between them. Germline V CDR1 and CDR2: MNHEY, SMNVEV (reference sequence). CDR3 length equals 15 residues. In DNA form, the CDR3 reads TGTGCCAGCAGTTTAAAGGGCAGGGACACAGATACGCAGTATTTT. Protein sequence: CASSLKGRDTDTQYF.

V is TRBV2 and J is TRBJ2-1; 9 bases are a match to TRBD2. The CDR3 length is 15 residues. The V gene's germline CDR1 is SNHLY and CDR2 FYNNEI. Germline trimming cut 4 bases from V and 1 base from J; bases unmatched to any gene: 2. In DNA, the CDR3 is TGTGCCAGCAGTGCTAGCGGGGATTCCTACAATGAGCAGTTCTTC. Protein sequence: CASSASGDSYNEQFF.

V and J are TRBV28 and TRBJ1-5; D uncertain. The CDR3 totals 11 residues. Trimming took 2 bases from V and 8 from J, leaving 4 bases between them. Looked up from germline, CDR1 is MDHEN and CDR2 is SYDVKM. In DNA form, the CDR3 reads TGTGCCAGCAGTTTACCTGAGCCCCAGCATTTT. Its translation: CASSLPEPQHF.

The CDR3: CASSDGAGSYNEQFF. The CDR3 DNA follows: TGTGCCAGCAGTGACGGCGCAGGTTCATACAATGAGCAGTTCTTC. This chain links TRBV6-4 with TRBJ2-1, with D unresolved. Trimming took 2 bases from V and 4 from J, leaving 12 bases between them. The CDR3 runs 15 residues. CDR1 is MRHNA, CDR2 SNTAGT, per germline.

The chain carries TRBV7-2 and TRBJ2-5, with 10 bases fitting TRBD1. CDR1 SGHTA and CDR2 FQGNSA come from the germline V gene. V dropped 1 base and J dropped 0; count of bases not matched to a gene: 5. The CDR3 extends over 17 amino acids. CDR3 nucleotide sequence: TGTGCCAGCAGCTTAGTCCCGGGACAGGGGTACCAAGAGACCCAGTACTTC. Protein product: CASSLVPGQGYQETQYF.

The rearrangement joins TRBV4-1 to TRBJ2-1; TRBD1 matches at 9 bases. Germline loops: CDR1 MGHRA, CDR2 YSYEKL. This CDR3 contains 16 residues. V was clipped by 8 bases and J by 2 bases; unmatched bases: 10. The CDR3 spells CASGPGTGLPYNEQFF. In DNA form, the CDR3 reads TGCGCCAGCGGACCAGGGACAGGGCTCCCCTACAATGAGCAGTTCTTC.

The chain joins TRBV19 to TRBJ1-1, with 7 nucleotides matching TRBD1. The CDR3 totals 13 residues. V shed 6 bases, J shed 1 base, and the junction held 2 bases outside the gene matches. Germline loops: CDR1 LNHDA, CDR2 SQIVND (reference sequence). The CDR3 spells CASRQGRNTEAFF. In DNA form, the CDR3 reads TGTGCCAGTAGACAGGGGCGGAACACTGAAGCTTTCTTT.

The gene calls are TRBV7-2 and TRBJ2-5; D ambiguous. The CDR3 is 12 residues long. Between the trimmed V and J ends, which lost 5 bases and 4 bases, there was a span of 8 bases. CDR1 and CDR2 (germline): SGHTA, FQGNSA. This CDR3 reads CASSGQLETQYF. CDR3 nucleotides: TGTGCCAGCAGCGGCCAGTTAGAGACCCAGTACTTC.

This sequence joins TRBV10-1 and TRBJ2-2; maybe TRBD2 (5 bases). V lost 8 bases to trimming and J lost 1 base, with 8 bases between them. The CDR3 length is 13 residues. Per the germline V gene, CDR1 is WNHNN and CDR2 is SYGVQD (reference sequence). The CDR3 protein is CASARGNTGELFF. DNA of the CDR3: TGCGCCAGCGCTCGGGGGAACACCGGGGAGCTGTTTTTT.

The chain combines TRBV5-1 with TRBJ2-1; weak D call: TRBD1 (6 bases). CDR3 length equals 17 residues. Trimming stripped 3 bases from V and 4 bases from J, with 20 bases between. Germline assignment: CDR1 SGHRS and CDR2 YFSETQ. The CDR3 spells CASSYGVTRDTYNEQFF. CDR3 DNA sequence: TGCGCCAGCAGCTATGGCGTCACCCGGGACACATACAATGAGCAGTTCTTC.

The rearrangement uses TRBV18 and TRBJ2-6, with a possible D match to TRBD2 (6 bases). V shed 2 bases and J shed 2 bases, with 10 bases lying between them. Germline V gene lookup returns CDR1 KGHSH and CDR2 LQKENI. There are 16 residues in the CDR3. The CDR3 nucleotides read TGTGCCAGCTCACCAACCGGGGAGGCTGGGGCCAACGTCCTGACTTTC. Encoded protein: CASSPTGEAGANVLTF.

The CDR3 nucleotides are TGTGCCAGCAGTGAAATGGGGCTGCCAAATCAGCCCCAGCATTTT. Translation gives CASSEMGLPNQPQHF. The chain couples TRBV2 to TRBJ1-5, with a tentative D call TRBD1 (5 bases). Germline V gene lookup returns CDR1 SNHLY and CDR2 FYNNEI. The CDR3 covers 15 residues. V was clipped by 2 bases and J by 4 bases, with 12 bases between them.

V and J are TRBV4-2 and TRBJ2-1; 8 bases map to TRBD2. This CDR3 spans 16 amino acids. Trimming took 4 bases from V and 1 from J; bases not matched to a gene: 6. Looked up from germline, CDR1 is LGHNA and CDR2 is YNFKEQ. The CDR3 loop is CASSPTSGQSYNEQFF. The CDR3 DNA reads as TGTGCCAGCAGCCCAACTAGCGGCCAATCCTACAATGAGCAGTTCTTC.